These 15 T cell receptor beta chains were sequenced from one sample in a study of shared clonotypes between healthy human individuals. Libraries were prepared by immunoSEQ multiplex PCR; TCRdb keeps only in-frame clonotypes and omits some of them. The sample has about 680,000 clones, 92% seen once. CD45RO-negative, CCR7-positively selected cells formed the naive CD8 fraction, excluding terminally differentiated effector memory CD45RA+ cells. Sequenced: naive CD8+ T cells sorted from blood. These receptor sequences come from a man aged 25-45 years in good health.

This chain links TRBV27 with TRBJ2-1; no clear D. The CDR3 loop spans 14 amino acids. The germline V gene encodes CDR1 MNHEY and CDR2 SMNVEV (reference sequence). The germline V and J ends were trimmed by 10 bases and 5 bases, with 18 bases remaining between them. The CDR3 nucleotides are TGTGCCACCCGTGGGTTCCCCCTAAACAATGAGCAGTTCTTC. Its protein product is CATRGFPLNNEQFF.

The CDR3 DNA follows: TGCAGCGTCGTTTGGGCAGGGAGCAATGAGCAGTTCTTC. Protein product: CSVVWAGSNEQFF. The chain recombines TRBV29-1 with TRBJ2-1, with D perhaps matching TRBD1 or TRBD2 (5 bases each). This CDR3 spans 13 amino acids. Germline V gives CDR1 SQVTM, CDR2 ANQGSEA. Trimming left V 6 bases short and J 6 bases short, with 15 bases between.

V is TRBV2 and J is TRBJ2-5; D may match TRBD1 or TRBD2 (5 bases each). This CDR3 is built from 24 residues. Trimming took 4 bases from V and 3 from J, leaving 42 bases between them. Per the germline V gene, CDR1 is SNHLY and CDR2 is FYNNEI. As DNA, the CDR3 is TGTGCCAGCAGTGTAGGGTTCTCTAGGGCCGGGACGCCGAAAAAACGACACGATGAAGAGACCCAGTACTTC. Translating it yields CASSVGFSRAGTPKKRHDEETQYF.

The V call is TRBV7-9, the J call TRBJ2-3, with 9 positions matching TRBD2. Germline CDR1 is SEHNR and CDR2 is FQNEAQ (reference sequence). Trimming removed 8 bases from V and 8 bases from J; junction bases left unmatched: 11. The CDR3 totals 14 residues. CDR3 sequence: CASGLANSSGTQYF. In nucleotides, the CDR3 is TGTGCCAGCGGACTAGCGAATAGCAGTGGTACGCAGTATTTT. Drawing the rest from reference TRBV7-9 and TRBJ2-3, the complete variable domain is DTGVSQNPRHKITKRGQNVTFRCDPISEHNRLYWYRQTLGQGPEFLTYFQNEAQLEKSRLLSDRFSAERPKGSFSTLEIQRTEQGDSAMYLCASGLANSSGTQYFGPGTRLTVL.

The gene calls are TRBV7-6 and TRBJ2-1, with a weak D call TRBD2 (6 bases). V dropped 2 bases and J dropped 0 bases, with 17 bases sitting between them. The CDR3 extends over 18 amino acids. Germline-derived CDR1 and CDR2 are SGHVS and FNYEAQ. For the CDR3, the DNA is TGTGCCAGCAGCTTACTGGCAGCGGGCCGCCACTCCTACAATGAGCAGTTCTTC. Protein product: CASSLLAAGRHSYNEQFF.

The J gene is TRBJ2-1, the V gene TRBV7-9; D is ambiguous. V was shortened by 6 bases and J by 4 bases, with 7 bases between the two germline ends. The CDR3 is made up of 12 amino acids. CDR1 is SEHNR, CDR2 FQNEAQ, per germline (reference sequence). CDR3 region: CASSSAYNEQFF. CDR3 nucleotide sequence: TGTGCCAGCAGTTCTGCTTACAATGAGCAGTTCTTC.

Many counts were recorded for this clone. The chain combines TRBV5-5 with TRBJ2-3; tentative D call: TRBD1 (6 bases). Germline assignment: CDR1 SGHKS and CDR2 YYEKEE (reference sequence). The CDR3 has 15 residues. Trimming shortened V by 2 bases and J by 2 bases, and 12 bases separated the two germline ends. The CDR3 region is CASSFTGTITDTQYF. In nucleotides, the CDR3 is TGTGCCAGCAGCTTTACAGGGACGATCACAGATACGCAGTATTTT.

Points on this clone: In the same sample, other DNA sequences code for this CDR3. The CDR3 is CASSFGTGAYEQYF. CDR3 sequence (DNA): TGTGCCAGTAGTTTTGGGACAGGGGCTTACGAGCAGTACTTC. This sequence joins TRBV19 and TRBJ2-7; TRBD1 agrees at 10 bases. CDR3 length equals 14 residues. The germline gives CDR1 LNHDA, CDR2 SQIVND (reference sequence). Trimming took 5 bases from V and 4 from J; bases not matched to a gene: 5. The whole variable domain, remainder taken from reference TRBV19 and TRBJ2-7, is DGGITQSPKYLFRKEGQNVTLSCEQNLNHDAMYWYRQDPGQGLRLIYYSQIVNDFQKGDIAEGYSVSREKKESFPLTVTSAQKNPTAFYLCASSFGTGAYEQYFGPGTRLTVT.

The CDR3 nucleotides are TGCGCCAGCAGTGAACCGGGGAGCTACGAGCAGTACTTC. The encoded protein is CASSEPGSYEQYF. The V call is TRBV10-1, the J call TRBJ2-7; weak D call: TRBD2 (5 bases). Trimming removed 3 bases from V and 3 bases from J, with 9 bases in between. Germline V gives CDR1 WNHNN, CDR2 SYGVQD (reference sequence). The CDR3 has 13 amino acids.

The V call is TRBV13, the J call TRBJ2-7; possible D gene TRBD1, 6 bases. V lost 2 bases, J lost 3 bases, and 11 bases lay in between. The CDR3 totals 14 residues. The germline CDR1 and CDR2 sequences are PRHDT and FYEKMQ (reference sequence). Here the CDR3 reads CASSLPGEDYEQYF. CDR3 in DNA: TGTGCCAGCAGCTTACCAGGGGAAGACTACGAGCAGTACTTC. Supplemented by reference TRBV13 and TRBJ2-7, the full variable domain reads AAGVIQSPRHLIKEKRETATLKCYPIPRHDTVYWYQQGPGQDPQFLISFYEKMQSDKGSIPDRFSAQQFSDYHSELNMSSLELGDSALYFCASSLPGEDYEQYFGPGTRLTVT.

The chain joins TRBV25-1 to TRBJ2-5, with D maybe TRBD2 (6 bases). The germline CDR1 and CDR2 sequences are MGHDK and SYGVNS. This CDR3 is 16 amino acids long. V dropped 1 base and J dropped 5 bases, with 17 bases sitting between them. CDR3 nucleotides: TGTGCCAGCAGTGAATCACGGGAGACCCTCTGGGAGACCCAGTACTTC. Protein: CASSESRETLWETQYF.

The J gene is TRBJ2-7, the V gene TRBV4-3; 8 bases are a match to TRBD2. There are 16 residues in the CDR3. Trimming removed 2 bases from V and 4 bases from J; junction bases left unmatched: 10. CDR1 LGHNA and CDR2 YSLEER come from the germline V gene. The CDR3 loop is CASSQSTSGRPYEQYF. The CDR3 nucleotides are TGCGCCAGCAGCCAATCAACTAGCGGAAGGCCTTACGAGCAGTACTTC.

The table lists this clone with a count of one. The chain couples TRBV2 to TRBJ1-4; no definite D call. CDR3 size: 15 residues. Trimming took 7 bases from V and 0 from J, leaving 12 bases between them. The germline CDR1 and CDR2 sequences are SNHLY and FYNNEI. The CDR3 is CASTDGLTTNEKLFF. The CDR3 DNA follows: TGTGCCAGCACCGATGGACTGACAACTAATGAAAAACTGTTTTTT.

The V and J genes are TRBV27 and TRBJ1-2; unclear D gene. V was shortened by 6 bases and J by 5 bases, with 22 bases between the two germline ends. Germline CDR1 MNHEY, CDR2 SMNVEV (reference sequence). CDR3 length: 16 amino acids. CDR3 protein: CASSLIVGRQNYGYTF. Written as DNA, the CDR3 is TGTGCCAGCAGCCTTATAGTAGGGAGACAAAATTATGGCTACACCTTC.

CDR3 sequence (DNA): TGCGCCAGCAGCCAAGAGAAGGCGGGAGGAATAGGGAATGAGCAGTTCTTC. This translates into CASSQEKAGGIGNEQFF. This chain joins TRBV4-1 and TRBJ2-1, with TRBD2 identical over 8 bases. This CDR3 spans 17 amino acids. Germline V CDR1 and CDR2: MGHRA, YSYEKL. V trimming: 0 bases; J trimming: 7 bases; junction bases outside the gene matches: 11.